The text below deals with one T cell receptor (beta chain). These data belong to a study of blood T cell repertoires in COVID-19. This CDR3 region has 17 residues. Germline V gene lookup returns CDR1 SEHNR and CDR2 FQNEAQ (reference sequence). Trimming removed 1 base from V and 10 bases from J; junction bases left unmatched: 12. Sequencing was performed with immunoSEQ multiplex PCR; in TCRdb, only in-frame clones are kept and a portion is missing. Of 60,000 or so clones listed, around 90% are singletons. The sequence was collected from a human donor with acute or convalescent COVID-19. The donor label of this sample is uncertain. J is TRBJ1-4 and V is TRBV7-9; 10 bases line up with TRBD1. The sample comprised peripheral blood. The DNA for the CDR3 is TGTGCCAGCAGCTTAGTCAGATCCGGGACAGGGGAAGGAAAACTGTTTTTT. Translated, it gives CASSLVRSGTGEGKLFF.